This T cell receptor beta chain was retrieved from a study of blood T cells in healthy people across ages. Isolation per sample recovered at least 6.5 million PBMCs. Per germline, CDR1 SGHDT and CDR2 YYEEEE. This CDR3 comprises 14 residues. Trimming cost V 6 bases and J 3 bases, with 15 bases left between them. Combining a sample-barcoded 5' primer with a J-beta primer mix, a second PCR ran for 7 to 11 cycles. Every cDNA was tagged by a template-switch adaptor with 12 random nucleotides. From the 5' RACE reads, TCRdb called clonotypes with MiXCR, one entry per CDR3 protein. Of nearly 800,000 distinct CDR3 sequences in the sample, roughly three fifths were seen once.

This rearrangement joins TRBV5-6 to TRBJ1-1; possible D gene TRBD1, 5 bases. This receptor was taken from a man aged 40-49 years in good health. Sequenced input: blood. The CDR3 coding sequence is TGTGCCAGCACTCAACCCCAGGGTTACACTGAAGCTTTCTTT. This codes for CASTQPQGYTEAFF.